There are a few counts of the clone carrying this T cell receptor beta chain. What it binds is not known. Authors' methods: The median was around 91,000 TCRs per sample, ranging roughly 23,224 to 690,600. TCRdb called the RACE reads again in MiXCR, with one record for every CDR3 protein. TCRdb, not the authors, supplied the V and J calls. The data contain approximately 370,000 distinct CDR3 sequences, about 5% of them seen just once; the ten biggest clones take up around 8.6%. As to time point: pre-sensitization, week 0. Treatment meaning: therapeutic diphenylcyclopropenone sensitization with weekly scalp DPC. This sample stems from a study of human T cells and chemical hapten exposure. Study information: The sensitizer, 2% DPC, was used on around 2 cm by around 2 cm of upper inner arm skin. Study findings and constraints: Having alopecia, donors may respond immunologically unlike healthy people.

CDR1 is MNHEY and CDR2 is SVGEGT in the germline V gene. The CDR3 is 15 residues long. The junction had 3 bases not matched to a gene; V was cut back by 4 bases and J by 0 bases. The TCR sequence derives from a woman aged 18-29 years with alopecia areata. Some clones in this sample may be carry-over from other donors' samples. The chain joins TRBV6-2 or TRBV6-3 to TRBJ2-3, with 8 nucleotides matching TRBD1. The sample here was whole blood, taken in connection with sensitization to the hapten diphenylcyclopropenone (DPC). CDR3 in DNA: TGTGCCAGCAGTTGGGGACAGGAAAGCACAGATACGCAGTATTTT. Translating it yields CASSWGQESTDTQYF.